This is a list of T cell receptor beta chains from one sample in a study of blood T cell repertoires in COVID-19. Generated by immunoSEQ multiplex PCR, the TCRdb table keeps only in-frame clones and is missing some. The sample has about 250,000 clones; about 82% are singletons. Sequenced: PBMCs or T cells enriched from blood (not recorded which). The source of these receptors is a woman in her forties or fifties with acute COVID-19. The CDR3 runs from the conserved cysteine through the conserved F or W. D genes are given only for firm matches. Clone size is shown for a subset of rows, as once, few, many or a class of expanded clone.

j_call: TRBJ1-3
v_call: TRBV7-8
d_call: -
clone_size: -
cdr3_nt: TGTGCCAGCAGCTTGGACAGCCCCATCGATCGGAATGGAAACACCATATATTTT
cdr3_aa: CASSLDSPIDRNGNTIYF

j_call: TRBJ1-6
v_call: TRBV28
d_call: -
clone_size: once
cdr3_nt: TGTGCCAGCAGTCTCACGCGGGCAGGGGTAGGATCCTATAATTCACCCCTCCACTTT
cdr3_aa: CASSLTRAGVGSYNSPLHF

j_call: TRBJ1-2
v_call: TRBV5-1
d_call: -
clone_size: few
cdr3_nt: TGCGCCAGCAGCTCCCTTTCGAGCTATGGCTACACCTTC
cdr3_aa: CASSSLSSYGYTF

j_call: TRBJ1-1
v_call: TRBV7-8
d_call: -
clone_size: -
cdr3_nt: TGTGCCAGCAGCTTACTAGCCGTTAGCACTGAAGCTTTCTTT
cdr3_aa: CASSLLAVSTEAFF

j_call: TRBJ2-3
v_call: TRBV29-1
d_call: TRBD1
clone_size: -
cdr3_nt: TGCAGCGTTGTCCTTCTTTCGGGTCAGGGGGCAGATACGCAGTATTTT
cdr3_aa: CSVVLLSGQGADTQYF

j_call: TRBJ1-2
v_call: TRBV19
d_call: -
clone_size: -
cdr3_nt: TGTGCCAGTAGTATTTGGGGGGACCTGGGCGGCTACACCTTC
cdr3_aa: CASSIWGDLGGYTF

j_call: TRBJ1-5
v_call: TRBV6-2/TRBV6-3
d_call: -
clone_size: -
cdr3_nt: TGTGCCAGCAGTTATCAGGGTGTCGGCAATCAGCCCCAGCATTTT
cdr3_aa: CASSYQGVGNQPQHF

j_call: TRBJ2-3
v_call: TRBV29-1
d_call: -
clone_size: -
cdr3_nt: TGCAGCGGAGACAGGAACACAGATACGCAGTATTTT
cdr3_aa: CSGDRNTDTQYF

j_call: TRBJ2-2
v_call: TRBV3-1/TRBV3-2
d_call: -
clone_size: -
cdr3_nt: TGTGCCAGCAGCCAAGTCCAGGGGCTCCCCGGGGAGCTGTTTTTT
cdr3_aa: CASSQVQGLPGELFF

j_call: TRBJ1-1
v_call: TRBV2
d_call: -
clone_size: -
cdr3_nt: TGTGCCAGCAGCTACAGGCTGGACGGCACTGAAGCTTTCTTT
cdr3_aa: CASSYRLDGTEAFF

j_call: TRBJ1-6
v_call: TRBV19
d_call: -
clone_size: -
cdr3_nt: TGTGCCAGTAGTATCTCTCGGACAGATAATTCACCCCTCCACTTT
cdr3_aa: CASSISRTDNSPLHF

j_call: TRBJ1-2
v_call: TRBV5-4
d_call: TRBD1
clone_size: -
cdr3_nt: TGTGCCAGCAGGGGACAGGACTTAAACTATGGCTACACCTTC
cdr3_aa: CASRGQDLNYGYTF

j_call: TRBJ1-5
v_call: TRBV29-1
d_call: -
clone_size: -
cdr3_nt: TGCAGCGTTGATGGGGAGAATAGCAATCAGCCCCAGCATTTT
cdr3_aa: CSVDGENSNQPQHF

j_call: TRBJ1-2
v_call: TRBV30
d_call: TRBD1
clone_size: -
cdr3_nt: TGTGCCTGGAGTGTACGTGGACAGGGCCATGGCTACACCTTC
cdr3_aa: CAWSVRGQGHGYTF

j_call: TRBJ1-2
v_call: TRBV9
d_call: TRBD1
clone_size: -
cdr3_nt: TGTGCCAGCAGCCTTGAGGGACAGGGAAAAGCTGGCTACACCTTC
cdr3_aa: CASSLEGQGKAGYTF

j_call: TRBJ1-2
v_call: TRBV7-2
d_call: -
clone_size: -
cdr3_nt: TGTGCCAGCAGCTTAGATAGTGACTATGGCTACACCTTC
cdr3_aa: CASSLDSDYGYTF

j_call: TRBJ1-5
v_call: TRBV9
d_call: -
clone_size: -
cdr3_nt: TGTGCCAGCAGCGTAACAGGCGCTGATCAGCCCCAGCATTTT
cdr3_aa: CASSVTGADQPQHF

j_call: TRBJ1-2
v_call: TRBV7-2
d_call: -
clone_size: -
cdr3_nt: TGTGCCAGCAGGAGGGACAAGACCTATGGCTACACCTTC
cdr3_aa: CASRRDKTYGYTF

j_call: TRBJ1-5
v_call: TRBV2
d_call: TRBD1
clone_size: once
cdr3_nt: TGTGCCAGCAGTCAGGGGGCGCAGCCCCAGCATTTT
cdr3_aa: CASSQGAQPQHF

j_call: TRBJ1-5
v_call: TRBV19
d_call: TRBD1
clone_size: -
cdr3_nt: TGTGCCAGTAAATCCCGGGGACAGGCTAGCAATCAGCCCCAGCATTTT
cdr3_aa: CASKSRGQASNQPQHF

j_call: TRBJ2-2
v_call: TRBV3-1/TRBV3-2
d_call: TRBD2
clone_size: -
cdr3_nt: TGTGCCAGCAGCCGCTTGAGCGGGGCCGCGGCCGGGGAGCTGTTTTTT
cdr3_aa: CASSRLSGAAAGELFF

j_call: TRBJ2-1
v_call: TRBV2
d_call: -
clone_size: -
cdr3_nt: TGTGCCAGCAGTGAAAATCAGGGGAATGAGCAGTTCTTC
cdr3_aa: CASSENQGNEQFF

j_call: TRBJ2-5
v_call: TRBV7-2
d_call: -
clone_size: -
cdr3_nt: TGTGCCAGCAGCTCATCGCGGCTAGCAGCGGGAGAGACCCAGTACTTC
cdr3_aa: CASSSSRLAAGETQYF

j_call: TRBJ1-1
v_call: TRBV7-2
d_call: -
clone_size: -
cdr3_nt: TGTGCCAGCAGCTTAGCACATAACACTGAAGCTTTCTTT
cdr3_aa: CASSLAHNTEAFF

j_call: TRBJ2-5
v_call: TRBV20-1
d_call: TRBD1
clone_size: -
cdr3_nt: TGCAGTGCTAGTGTGGCAGGGGGCATGGAGACCCAGTACTTC
cdr3_aa: CSASVAGGMETQYF

j_call: TRBJ2-7
v_call: TRBV9
d_call: TRBD2
clone_size: -
cdr3_nt: TGTGCCAGCAGCGTGAGAGCGGGGGGCTCGTTCTACGAGCAGTACTTC
cdr3_aa: CASSVRAGGSFYEQYF

j_call: TRBJ1-5
v_call: TRBV6-1
d_call: TRBD1
clone_size: -
cdr3_nt: TGTGCCAGCAGTGACGGGACAGTTAGCAATCAGCCCCAGCATTTT
cdr3_aa: CASSDGTVSNQPQHF

j_call: TRBJ1-3
v_call: TRBV6-6
d_call: -
clone_size: -
cdr3_nt: TGTGCCAGCAGTCCGCGGGGGGCCACCTACTCTGGAAACACCATATATTTT
cdr3_aa: CASSPRGATYSGNTIYF

j_call: TRBJ1-1
v_call: TRBV19
d_call: TRBD1
clone_size: -
cdr3_nt: TGTGCCAGTAGTCCCCGGACAGGGGGCGTCACTGAAGCTTTCTTT
cdr3_aa: CASSPRTGGVTEAFF

j_call: TRBJ1-1
v_call: TRBV11-3
d_call: -
clone_size: -
cdr3_nt: TGTGCCAGCAGCGAGCAGGGCTTGAACACTGAAGCTTTCTTT
cdr3_aa: CASSEQGLNTEAFF

j_call: TRBJ1-2
v_call: TRBV5-1
d_call: TRBD1
clone_size: -
cdr3_nt: TGCGCCAGCAGCTTGGCCGGGACAGGGGGTGACTATGGCTACACCTTC
cdr3_aa: CASSLAGTGGDYGYTF

j_call: TRBJ2-3
v_call: TRBV6-5
d_call: TRBD2
clone_size: -
cdr3_nt: TGTGCCAGCAAGGTCCCTAGCGGAATCACAGATACGCAGTATTTT
cdr3_aa: CASKVPSGITDTQYF

j_call: TRBJ1-2
v_call: TRBV4-3
d_call: TRBD1
clone_size: -
cdr3_nt: TGCGCCAGCAGCCTTAACAGGGGAGGAGGTTATGGCTACACCTTC
cdr3_aa: CASSLNRGGGYGYTF

j_call: TRBJ1-2
v_call: TRBV6-5
d_call: TRBD1
clone_size: once
cdr3_nt: TGTGCCAGCAGTTACCCTGCCAGGGGGGTGGGCTACACCTTC
cdr3_aa: CASSYPARGVGYTF

j_call: TRBJ1-2
v_call: TRBV7-9
d_call: TRBD1
clone_size: -
cdr3_nt: TGTGCCAGCAGCTCCGGGACAGGGGATCATGGCTACACCTTC
cdr3_aa: CASSSGTGDHGYTF

j_call: TRBJ2-5
v_call: TRBV7-6
d_call: -
clone_size: -
cdr3_nt: TGTGCCAGCAGCATCCCCGGGGAAACACAGACCCAGTACTTC
cdr3_aa: CASSIPGETQTQYF

j_call: TRBJ1-4
v_call: TRBV7-2
d_call: -
clone_size: -
cdr3_nt: TGTGCCAGCAGCTCCCCTGGAGGGTTTCGGGAAAAACTGTTTTTT
cdr3_aa: CASSSPGGFREKLFF

j_call: TRBJ2-1
v_call: TRBV11-2
d_call: TRBD1
clone_size: -
cdr3_nt: TGTGCCAGCAGCTTAGATGGGGACAGCTACAATGAGCAGTTCTTC
cdr3_aa: CASSLDGDSYNEQFF

j_call: TRBJ1-1
v_call: TRBV29-1
d_call: TRBD1
clone_size: few
cdr3_nt: TGCAGCGTTGCCAGGGGGATTAGTGAGGGGCGGTACACTGAAGCTTTCTTT
cdr3_aa: CSVARGISEGRYTEAFF

j_call: TRBJ2-3
v_call: TRBV5-4
d_call: TRBD2
clone_size: -
cdr3_nt: TGTGCCAGCAGCTTGGGGGGGAGCGGGGGCCACACAGATACGCAGTATTTT
cdr3_aa: CASSLGGSGGHTDTQYF

j_call: TRBJ1-2
v_call: TRBV18
d_call: TRBD1
clone_size: -
cdr3_nt: TGTGCCAGCTCACCACTGGACAGGGCCAGTCACAGTGGCTACACCTTC
cdr3_aa: CASSPLDRASHSGYTF

j_call: TRBJ1-4
v_call: TRBV3-1/TRBV3-2
d_call: -
clone_size: -
cdr3_nt: TGTGCCAGCAGCCAAGGCCGACGGAGAGCAACTAATGAAAAACTGTTTTTT
cdr3_aa: CASSQGRRRATNEKLFF

j_call: TRBJ1-3
v_call: TRBV4-3
d_call: -
clone_size: -
cdr3_nt: TGCGCCAGCAGCCAAGATGCGGTGACTGAGAGGGGAAACACCATATATTTT
cdr3_aa: CASSQDAVTERGNTIYF

j_call: TRBJ1-2
v_call: TRBV30
d_call: TRBD1
clone_size: -
cdr3_nt: TGTGCCTGGAGTAGACAGGGTCTTGGTGGCTACACCTTC
cdr3_aa: CAWSRQGLGGYTF

j_call: TRBJ1-3
v_call: TRBV18
d_call: -
clone_size: -
cdr3_nt: TGTGCCAGCTCACTCTTATACTCTGGAAACACCATATATTTT
cdr3_aa: CASSLLYSGNTIYF

j_call: TRBJ1-2
v_call: TRBV19
d_call: -
clone_size: -
cdr3_nt: TGTGCCAGTAGTATAGACACCGGCTATGGCTACACCTTC
cdr3_aa: CASSIDTGYGYTF

j_call: TRBJ1-4
v_call: TRBV29-1
d_call: TRBD1
clone_size: -
cdr3_nt: TGCAGCGTGTCGGACAGGCTTAATGAAAAACTGTTTTTT
cdr3_aa: CSVSDRLNEKLFF

j_call: TRBJ2-4
v_call: TRBV19
d_call: -
clone_size: -
cdr3_nt: TGTGCCAGTAGTATGGGGGGAGCCAAAAACATTCAGTACTTC
cdr3_aa: CASSMGGAKNIQYF

j_call: TRBJ2-2
v_call: TRBV19
d_call: TRBD1
clone_size: -
cdr3_nt: TGTGCCAGTAGTATAGAGGGGACAGGCGCCACCGGGGAGCTGTTTTTT
cdr3_aa: CASSIEGTGATGELFF

j_call: TRBJ1-4
v_call: TRBV14
d_call: -
clone_size: few
cdr3_nt: TGTGCCAGCAGCAACATCCTTACAACTAATGAAAAACTGTTTTTT
cdr3_aa: CASSNILTTNEKLFF

j_call: TRBJ1-4
v_call: TRBV6-5
d_call: -
clone_size: -
cdr3_nt: TGTGCCAGCAGTTCCCCGTCCGGGAGGGGCGACGAAAAACTGTTTTTT
cdr3_aa: CASSSPSGRGDEKLFF

j_call: TRBJ2-2
v_call: TRBV5-4
d_call: TRBD1
clone_size: -
cdr3_nt: TGTGCCAGCAGCTTACGGACAGGGGGAAACACCGGGGAGCTGTTTTTT
cdr3_aa: CASSLRTGGNTGELFF

j_call: TRBJ1-5
v_call: TRBV7-2
d_call: -
clone_size: -
cdr3_nt: TGTGCCAGCAGCCTCGGGGGATATAGCAATCAGCCCCAGCATTTT
cdr3_aa: CASSLGGYSNQPQHF

j_call: TRBJ2-2
v_call: TRBV11-2
d_call: -
clone_size: -
cdr3_nt: TGTGCCAGCAGAGGGGGGGTCGCGAACACCGGGGAGCTGTTTTTT
cdr3_aa: CASRGGVANTGELFF

j_call: TRBJ1-4
v_call: TRBV7-2
d_call: -
clone_size: -
cdr3_nt: TGTGCCAGCAGCTCAAGAGGCCGGAATGAAAAACTGTTTTTT
cdr3_aa: CASSSRGRNEKLFF

j_call: TRBJ2-5
v_call: TRBV7-2
d_call: -
clone_size: -
cdr3_nt: TGTGCCAGCAGCAGACTATTCCAAGAGACCCAGTACTTC
cdr3_aa: CASSRLFQETQYF

j_call: TRBJ1-2
v_call: TRBV6-5
d_call: TRBD1
clone_size: -
cdr3_nt: TGTGCCAGCAGTTACTCACACAGGGGAGACTATGGCTACACCTTC
cdr3_aa: CASSYSHRGDYGYTF

j_call: TRBJ2-1
v_call: TRBV2
d_call: -
clone_size: -
cdr3_nt: TGTGCCAGCAGTGAGGTATTTGAGCGACAGGCGATCTACAATGAGCAGTTCTTC
cdr3_aa: CASSEVFERQAIYNEQFF

j_call: TRBJ2-7
v_call: TRBV6-5
d_call: TRBD1
clone_size: -
cdr3_nt: TGTGCCAGCAGTAAGACAGGGTCGGCCTACGAGCAGTACTTC
cdr3_aa: CASSKTGSAYEQYF

j_call: TRBJ1-6
v_call: TRBV5-4
d_call: -
clone_size: -
cdr3_nt: TGTGCCAGCAGCAAAGACAGTTTACATTCACCCCTCCACTTT
cdr3_aa: CASSKDSLHSPLHF